This T cell receptor (beta chain) stems from a study of T cell repertoires in cytomegalovirus infection. At the level of the study: Public TCR beta signatures were indicative of both CMV infection and a matching HLA type. Study-level results: Dominating the ex vivo response were HLA-C-restricted CMV-specific TCR beta clonotypes.

This clonotype has at least ten counts. What it recognizes is unknown. From the reads, TCRdb called clonotypes with MiXCR, one entry per CDR3 protein. Of 85,000 to 120,000 distinct CDR3 sequences listed, approximately 17% are singletons. The length of the CDR3 is 14 residues. The V and J ends lost 5 bases and 4 bases respectively, with 13 bases between them. The gene calls are TRBV12-3 or TRBV12-4 and TRBJ2-3; no clear D. The sequenced sample consisted of PBMCs. The sequence came from a human donor in good health (CMV status not recorded). Some clones in this sample may be carry-over from other donors' samples. CDR3 in DNA: TGTGCCAGCAGTGTGACTTCTACCTCAGATACGCAGTATTTT. It codes for CASSVTSTSDTQYF.